Presented here are 25 T cell receptor beta chains from one specimen sequenced in a study of blood T cell repertoires in COVID-19. Clones were read by immunoSEQ multiplex PCR, and TCRdb kept only the in-frame ones, dropping some. The sample lists about 130,000 clones, 70% to 80% seen once, with 10% to 11% in the top ten. Sequencing input: peripheral blood. The receptors were sampled from a man in his fifties or sixties who had recovered from COVID-19.

The chain joins TRBV9 to TRBJ2-5, with D unresolved. Between the trimmed V and J ends, which lost 4 bases and 4 bases, there was a span of 8 bases. CDR3 size: 12 residues. Per the germline V gene, CDR1 is SGDLS and CDR2 is YYNGEE. In DNA, the CDR3 is TGTGCCAGCAGCCAGAGAGGAGAGACCCAGTACTTC. This gives the protein CASSQRGETQYF.

This chain joins TRBV7-2 and TRBJ1-4, with a possible D match to TRBD1 (6 bases). This CDR3 is 15 amino acids long. Trimming pared 4 bases from V and 8 bases from J, leaving 17 bases between. Germline V gene lookup returns CDR1 SGHTA and CDR2 FQGNSA. The CDR3, as DNA: TGTGCCAGCAGCTCGCGGAGGCAGGGGTCCGAAAAACTGTTTTTT. Translation gives CASSSRRQGSEKLFF.

The chain joins TRBV12-3 or TRBV12-4 to TRBJ2-7; 7 bases align to TRBD1. V was clipped by 6 bases and J by 5 bases; unmatched bases: 7. The CDR3 has 13 residues. The CDR3 DNA sequence: TGTGCCAGCAGGCCAGGGGGTAGCAACGAGCAGTACTTC. Its protein is CASRPGGSNEQYF.

The chain is built from TRBV21-1 and TRBJ2-7; TRBD2, the D gene given by the table, was not confirmed from the DNA. TRBV21-1 is described as a pseudogene. The CDR3 is 19 amino acids. CDR3 loop: CASTQTRGKLAGGPYEQYF. CDR3 nucleotide sequence: TGTGCCAGCACCCAAACTAGGGGGAAGCTAGCGGGGGGACCCTACGAGCAGTACTTC.

The chain uses TRBV29-1 and TRBJ1-1; 7 positions agree with TRBD1. Germline values: CDR1 SQVTM, CDR2 ANQGSEA. The CDR3 length is 12 residues. The junction had 3 bases not matched to a gene; V was cut back by 7 bases and J by 1 base. CDR3 coding DNA: TGCAGCGGACAGGGAGGGAACACTGAAGCTTTCTTT. It yields the protein CSGQGGNTEAFF.

This chain uses TRBV19 with TRBJ2-2; 7 bases map to TRBD2. Trimming removed 7 bases from V and 5 bases from J; junction bases left unmatched: 13. The CDR3 runs 16 residues. Germline CDR1 is LNHDA and CDR2 is SQIVND (reference sequence). CDR3 sequence reads: CASTLKERGETGELFF. For the CDR3, the DNA is TGTGCCAGTACCCTAAAGGAGCGGGGAGAAACCGGGGAGCTGTTTTTT. Full variable domain (outside the CDR3, taken from reference TRBV19 and TRBJ2-2): DGGITQSPKYLFRKEGQNVTLSCEQNLNHDAMYWYRQDPGQGLRLIYYSQIVNDFQKGDIAEGYSVSREKKESFPLTVTSAQKNPTAFYLCASTLKERGETGELFFGEGSRLTVL.

J is TRBJ1-6 and V is TRBV18; 7 bases fit TRBD1. CDR3 length equals 15 residues. The germline V gene encodes CDR1 KGHSH and CDR2 LQKENI. The V segment lost 5 bases and the J segment 5 bases; nucleotides outside the gene matches: 6. The CDR3 protein is CASSSARGDNSPLHF. The CDR3 bases are TGTGCCAGCTCATCTGCCAGGGGGGATAATTCACCCCTCCACTTT. The full variable domain, in which reference TRBV18 and TRBJ1-6 provide the parts outside the CDR3, is NAGVMQNPRHLVRRRGQEARLRCSPMKGHSHVYWYRQLPEEGLKFMVYLQKENIIDESGMPKERFSAEFPKEGPSILRIQQVVRGDSAAYFCASSSARGDNSPLHFGNGTRLTVT.

This rearrangement joins TRBV5-6 to TRBJ1-2; 7 bases match TRBD1. The CDR3 is 15 residues long. Germline CDR1 reads SGHDT; CDR2 reads YYEEEE. V was clipped by 0 bases and J by 8 bases; unmatched bases: 10. CDR3 DNA: TGTGCCAGCAGCTTGGTCAGGGGGATACCTAACGGCTACACCTTC. It codes for CASSLVRGIPNGYTF.

This clone has just one count. CDR3 nucleotide sequence: TGTGCCAGCCGGCCGGGACAGGGCGGTGCGTTTTTT. This gives the protein CASRPGQGGAFF. The chain links TRBV28 to TRBJ2-2, with 9 nucleotides matching TRBD1. The germline gives CDR1 MDHEN, CDR2 SYDVKM. The CDR3 is made up of 12 amino acids. After removal of 8 bases from V and 16 bases from J, the junction contained 11 bases not matched to a gene. Supplemented by reference TRBV28 and TRBJ2-2, the full variable domain reads DVKVTQSSRYLVKRTGEKVFLECVQDMDHENMFWYRQDPGLGLRLIYFSYDVKMKEKGDIPEGYSVSREKKERFSLILESASTNQTSMYLCASRPGQGGAFFGEGSRLTVL.

V and J are TRBV2 and TRBJ1-5; D is undetermined. Per the germline V gene, CDR1 is SNHLY and CDR2 is FYNNEI. V was trimmed by 5 bases and J by 10 bases, leaving 18 bases between them. The CDR3 loop spans 14 amino acids. This CDR3 is CASSPTRAPGPQHF. CDR3 nucleotide sequence: TGTGCCAGCAGTCCGACGAGGGCACCGGGACCCCAGCATTTT.

The chain recombines TRBV6-5 with TRBJ1-4; D is ambiguous. Germline CDR1 and CDR2: MNHEY and SVGAGI. Trimming pared 6 bases from V and 0 bases from J, leaving 11 bases between. CDR3 length equals 15 residues. CDR3 bases: TGTGCCAGCAGAGCGTCCCCGGCAACTAATGAAAAACTGTTTTTT. It is translated as CASRASPATNEKLFF.

Of note for this clone: At the DNA level, this CDR3 is encoded by other sequences in the same sample as well. This chain links TRBV19 with TRBJ1-5; TRBD1 might be the D (6 bases). Trimming pared 1 base from V and 7 bases from J, leaving 8 bases between. Germline V lookup: CDR1 LNHDA, CDR2 SQIVND (reference sequence). The CDR3 totals 13 residues. This CDR3 reads CASSIVQGQPQHF. The CDR3 nucleotides read TGTGCCAGTAGTATAGTACAGGGCCAGCCCCAGCATTTT.

The gene calls are TRBV9 and TRBJ2-3; 10 bases line up with TRBD1. CDR1 is SGDLS, CDR2 YYNGEE, per germline. After removal of 4 bases from V and 4 bases from J, the junction contained 21 bases not matched to a gene. This CDR3 contains 20 residues. The CDR3 bases are TGTGCCAGCAGCCCCCGGGACAGGGGCATCAGAGGGCCCGGCGCAGATACGCAGTATTTT. Residues: CASSPRDRGIRGPGADTQYF. The entire variable domain, with the rest obtained from reference TRBV9 and TRBJ2-3, is as follows: DSGVTQTPKHLITATGQRVTLRCSPRSGDLSVYWYQQSLDQGLQFLIQYYNGEERAKGNILERFSAQQFPDLHSELNLSSLELGDSALYFCASSPRDRGIRGPGADTQYFGPGTRLTVL.

The V call is TRBV5-1, the J call TRBJ1-2; D unresolved. Trimming took 0 bases from V and 4 from J, leaving 10 bases between them. Germline V gene lookup returns CDR1 SGHRS and CDR2 YFSETQ. This CDR3 has 14 amino acids. The chain's CDR3 is CASSLGKTTYGYTF. For the CDR3, the DNA is TGCGCCAGCAGCTTGGGAAAGACAACCTATGGCTACACCTTC.

This chain connects TRBV5-4 to TRBJ2-7, with 12 nucleotides matching TRBD2. Per the germline V gene, CDR1 is SGHNT and CDR2 is YYREEE (reference sequence). With V trimmed by 4 bases and J by 7 bases, 9 bases remained unmatched. The CDR3 has 15 amino acids. CDR3 DNA: TGTGCCAGCAGCCCCAGACTAGCGGGAGCGGGAGAGCAGTACTTC. This gives the protein CASSPRLAGAGEQYF.

The genes are TRBV5-6 and TRBJ1-2; D is possibly TRBD1 (5 bases). V was trimmed by 4 bases and J by 7 bases, leaving 14 bases between them. The CDR3 has 13 amino acids. Germline V gene sequence: CDR1 SGHDT, CDR2 YYEEEE. CDR3 in amino acids: CASSPGRVGGYTF. The CDR3 nucleotides are TGTGCCAGCAGCCCCGGCAGGGTAGGTGGCTACACCTTC.

The chain combines TRBV5-5 with TRBJ2-1; TRBD1 matches 7 bases. V was pared by 4 bases and J by 5 bases, with 6 bases of the junction left unmatched. CDR1 and CDR2 from the germline V gene are SGHKS and YYEKEE (reference sequence). The CDR3 has 14 amino acids. The CDR3 reads CASSRTGDHNEQFF. The CDR3 coding sequence is TGTGCCAGCAGCCGTACAGGGGACCACAATGAGCAGTTCTTC.

This chain links TRBV6-5 with TRBJ1-1; no clear D gene. The V gene lost 7 bases and the J gene lost 4 bases, with 16 bases spanning the gap. This CDR3 is built from 14 residues. The germline CDR1 and CDR2 sequences are MNHEY and SVGAGI. CDR3 sequence reads: CASNPGGLGTEAFF. For the CDR3, the DNA is TGTGCCAGCAACCCTGGAGGGCTCGGCACTGAAGCTTTCTTT.

The J gene is TRBJ2-7, the V gene TRBV7-3; D is uncertain. Germline loops: CDR1 SGHTA, CDR2 FQGTGA. Between the trimmed V and J ends, which lost 2 bases and 5 bases, there was a span of 7 bases. The CDR3 has 12 amino acids. CDR3 amino acids: CASSLEVHEQYF. The CDR3 DNA reads TGTGCCAGCAGCTTAGAGGTCCACGAGCAGTACTTC. The complete variable domain, with remaining parts taken from reference TRBV7-3 and TRBJ2-7, reads GAGVSQTPSNKVTEKGKYVELRCDPISGHTALYWYRQSLGQGPEFLIYFQGTGAADDSGLPNDRFFAVRPEGSVSTLKIQRTERGDSAVYLCASSLEVHEQYFGPGTRLTVT.

The chain links TRBV10-3 to TRBJ2-1; D possibly corresponds to TRBD2 (6 bases). The germline V gene encodes CDR1 ENHRY and CDR2 SYGVKD. The V end lost 0 bases, the J end lost 7 bases, and 10 bases lay between the germline ends. The CDR3 runs to 14 residues. As DNA, the CDR3 is TGTGCCATCAGTGAGTCTGGAGGGGTGAATGAGCAGTTCTTC. This encodes CAISESGGVNEQFF.

The rearrangement joins TRBV9 to TRBJ1-1; the match to TRBD1 covers 7 bases. The trim removed 0 bases at V and 0 bases at J, leaving 5 bases unmatched. The CDR3 spans 16 residues. Germline values: CDR1 SGDLS, CDR2 YYNGEE. DNA for the CDR3: TGTGCCAGCAGCGTAGTGTCACAGGGGATGAACACTGAAGCTTTCTTT. Its protein product is CASSVVSQGMNTEAFF.

The V gene is TRBV28, the J gene TRBJ1-2, with a tentative D call TRBD1 (6 bases). Germline CDR1 reads MDHEN; CDR2 reads SYDVKM. V shed 5 bases and J shed 4 bases, with 8 bases lying between them. The CDR3 loop spans 12 amino acids. CDR3: CASSGQSYGYTF. CDR3 DNA sequence: TGTGCCAGCAGTGGACAGTCCTATGGCTACACCTTC.

The chain uses TRBV19 and TRBJ1-1; 11 bases are shared with TRBD1. This CDR3 spans 14 amino acids. Germline lookup yields CDR1 LNHDA and CDR2 SQIVND (reference sequence). With 4 bases clipped from V and 9 bases from J, the junction kept 7 bases outside the gene matches. The CDR3 DNA reads as TGTGCCAGTAGTACCGACAGGACAGGGGGCCAAGCTTTCTTT. It is translated as CASSTDRTGGQAFF.

The rearrangement joins TRBV18 to TRBJ1-1; D may be TRBD1 (5 bases). Germline CDR1 reads KGHSH; CDR2 reads LQKENI. Trimming removed 3 bases at V and 0 bases at J, with 8 bases between. CDR3 length: 14 amino acids. CDR3 sequence reads: CASSPGQLNTEAFF. The DNA of the CDR3 is TGTGCCAGCTCACCGGGGCAGCTGAACACTGAAGCTTTCTTT. The variable domain in full, completed from reference TRBV18 and TRBJ1-1, reads NAGVMQNPRHLVRRRGQEARLRCSPMKGHSHVYWYRQLPEEGLKFMVYLQKENIIDESGMPKERFSAEFPKEGPSILRIQQVVRGDSAAYFCASSPGQLNTEAFFGQGTRLTVV.

The chain links TRBV10-1 to TRBJ1-5, with a tentative D call TRBD1 (6 bases). The CDR3 runs to 14 residues. Trimming pared 6 bases from V and 7 bases from J, leaving 16 bases between. In germline, CDR1 is WNHNN, CDR2 SYGVQD (reference sequence). The CDR3 DNA reads as TGCGCCAGCAGGAGGGGGGGGGAAGGCCAGCCCCAGCATTTT. Residues: CASRRGGEGQPQHF.